The 18 T cell receptor beta chains presented below share a single source sample, sequenced in a study of CD8 T cells in ankylosing spondylitis. MiXCR, applied by TCRdb to the 5' RACE reads, yields one record per CDR3 protein. The sample carries 250,000 to 350,000 distinct CDR3 sequences, under 8.5% recorded once. No antigen is known for these receptors. Study conclusions and caveats: Ankylosing spondylitis blood seemed to carry a telltale TCR beta motif made of roughly eight highly homologous variants.

Sequencing input: blood, either unsorted or a sorted T cell fraction (not recorded which). Source of these receptors: a male donor with ankylosing spondylitis.

J is TRBJ2-1 and V is TRBV2, with 8 bases lining up with TRBD1. This CDR3 is built from 15 residues. CDR1 is SNHLY, CDR2 FYNNEI, per germline. Trimming removed 3 bases from V and 4 bases from J; junction bases left unmatched: 5. The CDR3 nucleotides are TGTGCCAGCAGTGAGGTGCAGGGGGCGTACAATGAGCAGTTCTTC. Protein sequence: CASSEVQGAYNEQFF.

This clonotype was picked up many times. DNA of the CDR3: TGTGCCAGCAGCTCAAGGGACTGGGTAGACGAGCAGTACTTC. The encoded protein is CASSSRDWVDEQYF. The chain carries TRBV7-2 and TRBJ2-7, with D possibly TRBD2 on 6 matching bases. Germline V lookup: CDR1 SGHTA, CDR2 FQGNSA. This CDR3 has 14 amino acids. With 4 bases removed from V and 5 bases from J, the gap between germline ends came to 15 bases.

The chain recombines TRBV28 with TRBJ2-3; D remains unclear. CDR3 size: 12 residues. Deletions cut 4 bases from V and 6 bases from J, with 8 bases between. Per the germline V gene, CDR1 is MDHEN and CDR2 is SYDVKM. The CDR3 here is CASSSEKDTQYF. The CDR3 DNA follows: TGTGCCAGCAGTTCGGAGAAGGATACGCAGTATTTT.

This clonotype was picked up a small number of times. The chain has TRBV20-1 and TRBJ2-7, with 8 bases that match TRBD2. The CDR3 loop spans 17 amino acids. Per germline, CDR1 DFQATT and CDR2 SNEGSKA (reference sequence). J gave up 7 bases and V 5 bases, and 22 bases lay outside the gene matches. This chain's CDR3 is CSARAWVSGGAPGEQYF. The CDR3 nucleotides read TGCAGTGCTCGGGCATGGGTGTCGGGAGGGGCCCCGGGAGAGCAGTACTTC.

This clonotype occurred many times. The chain carries TRBV28 and TRBJ1-5, with TRBD1 as a possible D gene (6 bases). The CDR3 spans 17 residues. Trimming left V 6 bases short and J 6 bases short, with 24 bases between. The V gene's germline CDR1 is MDHEN and CDR2 SYDVKM. CDR3 in amino acids: CASRDPGHKVYSQPQHF. Written as DNA, the CDR3 is TGTGCCAGCAGAGACCCGGGACATAAAGTATATAGTCAGCCCCAGCATTTT.

This clonotype was observed a handful of times. The chain has TRBV15 and TRBJ2-7; D might be TRBD2 (6 bases). V gave up 2 bases and J gave up 2 bases, with 13 bases separating them. This CDR3 spans 15 amino acids. The V gene's germline CDR1 is LNHNV and CDR2 YYDKDF (reference sequence). The CDR3 region is CATSRTGDWAYEQYF. CDR3 nucleotide sequence: TGTGCCACCAGCAGAACCGGGGACTGGGCCTACGAGCAGTACTTC.

This clonotype was seen more than once but under ten times. The chain joins TRBV11-1 to TRBJ2-6; 9 positions agree with TRBD1. The CDR3 is 18 amino acids. CDR1 is SGHAT, CDR2 FQDESV, per germline (reference sequence). V dropped 3 bases and J dropped 0; count of bases not matched to a gene: 6. The CDR3 reads CASSFRTGAGSGANVLTF. DNA of the CDR3: TGTGCCAGCAGCTTCCGGACAGGGGCTGGCTCTGGGGCCAACGTCCTGACTTTC.

This clonotype was observed many times. V gene TRBV25-1 combines with J gene TRBJ1-1; D might be TRBD1 (6 bases). The CDR3 spans 14 residues. V was clipped by 1 base and J by 11 bases, with 17 bases between them. Germline loops: CDR1 MGHDK, CDR2 SYGVNS. The CDR3 sequence: CASSESGTPSWAFF. CDR3 DNA: TGTGCCAGCAGTGAATCGGGGACACCCTCTTGGGCTTTCTTT.

This clonotype was picked up a small number of times. The chain carries TRBV5-1 and TRBJ1-1; a weak D match, TRBD1 (5 bases). The CDR3 covers 15 residues. Deletions cut 0 bases from V and 2 bases from J, with 11 bases between. CDR1 is SGHRS, CDR2 YFSETQ, per germline. CDR3 in DNA: TGCGCCAGCAGCTTGGCCCCGACAGTCAACACTGAAGCTTTCTTT. It codes for CASSLAPTVNTEAFF.

This clonotype occurred a few times. CDR3 DNA sequence: TGCAGTGCTAGTTTTGCGGGAGGGCTGACGGGAGAGACCCAGTACTTC. Its translation: CSASFAGGLTGETQYF. The J gene is TRBJ2-5, the V gene TRBV20-1, with 9 nucleotides matching TRBD2. Per germline, CDR1 DFQATT and CDR2 SNEGSKA (reference sequence). The CDR3 is made up of 16 amino acids. V lost 3 bases to trimming and J lost 4 bases; unmatched junction nucleotides: 12.

There are a few counts of this clonotype. The chain recombines TRBV29-1 with TRBJ2-1; 7 bases fit TRBD1. From germline, CDR1 is SQVTM and CDR2 ANQGSEA. This CDR3 is 16 amino acids long. Germline trimming cut 5 bases from V and 2 bases from J; bases unmatched to any gene: 12. DNA of the CDR3: TGCAGCGTTTCAGGGGGTTCAACGGGGACCTACAATGAGCAGTTCTTC. Its translation is CSVSGGSTGTYNEQFF.

The CDR3 DNA follows: TGCGCCAGCAGCCAAGAAGATAGGACTAGCGGGAGGGAAACTTACAATGAGCAGTTCTTC. Protein: CASSQEDRTSGRETYNEQFF. The genes are TRBV4-1 and TRBJ2-1, with 15 bases lining up with TRBD2. The V segment lost 0 bases and the J segment 4 bases; nucleotides outside the gene matches: 10. The CDR3 runs 20 residues. CDR1 is MGHRA and CDR2 is YSYEKL in the germline V gene.

This chain links TRBV28 with TRBJ2-7, with D possibly being TRBD2 (5 bases). CDR1 MDHEN and CDR2 SYDVKM come from the germline V gene. The CDR3 is 19 residues long. V shed 7 bases and J shed 2 bases, with 30 bases lying between them. CDR3 nucleotides: TGTGCCAGCACATCCGGTGGCCCAGCACTAGTTCGGCGGGCCTACGAGCAGTACTTC. Encoded protein: CASTSGGPALVRRAYEQYF.

The V gene is TRBV5-8, the J gene TRBJ2-1, with TRBD1 identical over 8 bases. CDR3 length equals 14 residues. With V trimmed by 2 bases and J by 6 bases, 4 bases remained unmatched. Germline V gene lookup returns CDR1 SGHTS and CDR2 YDEGEE. The CDR3 is CASSFDDRGNEQFF. CDR3 bases: TGTGCCAGCAGCTTTGACGACAGGGGCAATGAGCAGTTCTTC.

The chain employs TRBV12-3 or TRBV12-4 and TRBJ1-6; 12 positions agree with TRBD1. The CDR3 loop spans 14 amino acids. With V trimmed by 11 bases and J by 12 bases, 11 bases remained unmatched. Here the CDR3 DNA reads TGTGCCTGCCGAGGGACAGGGGGCGGGGTACCCCTCCACTTT. It codes for CACRGTGGGVPLHF.

A few counts support this clonotype. This chain links TRBV5-1 with TRBJ2-5, with 9 nucleotides matching TRBD2. CDR3 size: 17 residues. J was trimmed by 1 base and V by 4 bases; bases with no gene match: 11. Per germline, CDR1 SGHRS and CDR2 YFSETQ. For the CDR3, the DNA is TGCGCCAGCAGCCCTGGTACTTTGCGGGAGGGCCAAGAGACCCAGTACTTC. Its protein product is CASSPGTLREGQETQYF.

The sample holds a few counts of this clonotype. J is TRBJ2-7 and V is TRBV29-1, with unresolved D. V lost 4 bases to trimming and J lost 2 bases, with 6 bases between them. This CDR3 has 11 amino acids. The germline CDR1 and CDR2 sequences are SQVTM and ANQGSEA. Here the CDR3 DNA reads TGCAGCGTTGCACAGCCCTACGAGCAGTACTTC. Translating it yields CSVAQPYEQYF.

In its sample, this clonotype was seen a few times. The V and J genes are TRBV5-1 and TRBJ2-1; possible D gene TRBD2, 6 bases. Per the germline V gene, CDR1 is SGHRS and CDR2 is YFSETQ. The CDR3 is 14 amino acids. The V gene lost 4 bases and the J gene lost 8 bases, with 16 bases spanning the gap. CDR3 region: CASSPRRGEDEQFF. The CDR3 coding sequence is TGCGCCAGCAGCCCCCGGAGGGGAGAGGATGAGCAGTTCTTC. The full variable domain, its missing parts supplied by reference TRBV5-1 and TRBJ2-1, is KAGVTQTPRYLIKTRGQQVTLSCSPISGHRSVSWYQQTPGQGLQFLFEYFSETQRNKGNFPGRFSGRQFSNSRSEMNVSTLELGDSALYLCASSPRRGEDEQFFGPGTRLTVL.